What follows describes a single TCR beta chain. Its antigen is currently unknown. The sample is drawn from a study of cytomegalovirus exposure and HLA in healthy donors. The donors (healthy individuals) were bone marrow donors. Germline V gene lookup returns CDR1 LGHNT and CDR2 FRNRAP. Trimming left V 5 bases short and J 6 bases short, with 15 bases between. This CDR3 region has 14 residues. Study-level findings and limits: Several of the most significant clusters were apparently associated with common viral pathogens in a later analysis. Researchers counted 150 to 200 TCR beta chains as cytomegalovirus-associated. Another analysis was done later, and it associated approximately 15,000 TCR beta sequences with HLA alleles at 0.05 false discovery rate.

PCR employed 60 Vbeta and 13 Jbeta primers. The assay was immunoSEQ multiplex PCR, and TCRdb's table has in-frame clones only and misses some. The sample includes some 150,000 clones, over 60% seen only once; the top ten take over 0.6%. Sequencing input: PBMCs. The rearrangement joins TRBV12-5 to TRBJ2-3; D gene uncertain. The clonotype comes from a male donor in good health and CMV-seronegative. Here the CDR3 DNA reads TGTGCTAGTGGTCCGAGGATGGAGCGCGATACGCAGTATTTT. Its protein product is CASGPRMERDTQYF.